Below, one T cell receptor beta chain is given with its context. The antigen remains undetermined. Repertoires were generated with immunoSEQ multiplex PCR, while TCRdb's copy carries only in-frame clones and drops some. The sample has around 30,000 clones, 80% to 90% seen once. This specimen comes from a study of a mutant IDH1 vaccine in newly diagnosed glioma. Background on the study: Vaccines were first given 4-6 weeks after radiotherapy alone, or with temozolomide cycles. Patients under treatment included about 62% males and about 38% females and had a mean age of roughly 43 years. Before enrollment, patients got radiotherapy alone, temozolomide alone, or mostly the combination.

V was shortened by 4 bases and J by 5 bases, with 9 bases between the two germline ends. CDR3 length: 13 residues. Germline loops: CDR1 MNHEY, CDR2 SVGAGI. Noted time point: week 47, end of study. Topical imiquimod was applied with each vaccine dose, which held 300 ug of mutant IDH1 20-mer peptide. Patients had eight vaccinations, in weeks 1, 3, 5, 7, 11, 15, 19 and 23. The chain recombines TRBV6-5 with TRBJ1-5; D is uncertain. The source of this sequence is a woman aged 25 to 45 with glioma. The specimen was PBMCs, collected from a glioma patient whose treatment included an IDH1 peptide vaccine. CDR3 DNA sequence: TGTGCCAGCAGTTTTGATTATTATCAGCCCCAGCATTTT. Translated: CASSFDYYQPQHF.